A single sample gave rise to the 21 T cell receptor beta chains below, sequenced in a study of T cells in Graves' hyperthyroidism and ophthalmopathy. Amplification yielded TCR beta CDR3 regions, with RNA transcripts as the source. The TCR CDR3 first-round RT-PCR relied on the HTBI primer set. TCRdb fed the multiplex PCR reads into MiXCR, producing one record per CDR3 protein. The table records 110,000 to 150,000 distinct CDR3 sequences, roughly 23% of them present only once. Specimen: blood. These receptor sequences come from a woman in her forties or fifties with Graves' hyperthyroidism that later progressed to Graves' ophthalmopathy.

The chain joins TRBV12-3 or TRBV12-4 to TRBJ1-2; the match to TRBD1 covers 10 bases. V shed 5 bases and J 5 bases; nucleotides not matched to a gene: 2. The CDR3 has 13 residues. For the CDR3, the DNA is TGTGCCAGCAGTGGACAGGGGGTTTATGGCTACACCTTC. Its translation: CASSGQGVYGYTF.

The table lists this clonotype with many counts. J is TRBJ2-7 and V is TRBV9; D not certain. Germline-derived CDR1 and CDR2 are SGDLS and YYNGEE. This CDR3 has 16 amino acids. V gave up 0 bases and J gave up 0 bases, with 13 bases separating them. The CDR3 nucleotides are TGTGCCAGCAGCGTAGAGTGGAAACTACACTCCTACGAGCAGTACTTC. Its translation: CASSVEWKLHSYEQYF.

This clonotype came up many times. V and J are TRBV28 and TRBJ1-6, with 8 positions matching TRBD1. Germline V gene data show CDR1 as MDHEN and CDR2 as SYDVKM. The CDR3 extends over 15 amino acids. With V trimmed by 5 bases and J by 5 bases, 5 bases remained unmatched. CDR3 protein: CASSPRTGHNSPLHF. CDR3 nucleotides: TGTGCCAGCAGTCCACGGACAGGGCATAATTCACCCCTCCACTTT.

The sample holds a few counts of this clonotype. V is TRBV28 and J is TRBJ1-1; possibly TRBD1 for D (5 bases). Trimming left V 10 bases short and J 9 bases short, with 18 bases between. Germline V gives CDR1 MDHEN, CDR2 SYDVKM. CDR3 size: 12 residues. The CDR3 DNA reads as TGTGCCACCCAGACAGTCGTTATGAAAGCTTTCTTT. Translating it yields CATQTVVMKAFF.

This clonotype occurred a few times. The chain uses TRBV19 and TRBJ1-1; tentatively, D is TRBD1 (5 bases). Germline CDR1 LNHDA, CDR2 SQIVND (reference sequence). The CDR3 runs 14 residues. Trimming stripped 6 bases from V and 6 bases from J, with 17 bases between. The CDR3 here is CASRLDGLGAEAFF. The CDR3 nucleotides read TGTGCCAGTAGGCTAGACGGACTGGGGGCTGAAGCTTTCTTT. The whole variable domain, filled in from reference TRBV19 and TRBJ1-1, reads DGGITQSPKYLFRKEGQNVTLSCEQNLNHDAMYWYRQDPGQGLRLIYYSQIVNDFQKGDIAEGYSVSREKKESFPLTVTSAQKNPTAFYLCASRLDGLGAEAFFGQGTRLTVV.

This clonotype was seen repeatedly, ten times or more. The chain uses TRBV11-2 and TRBJ2-1; 11 bases are shared with TRBD2. The germline V gene has CDR1 SGHAT and CDR2 FQNNGV. CDR3 length equals 19 residues. After removal of 5 bases from V and 0 bases from J, the junction contained 12 bases not matched to a gene. The CDR3 nucleotides read TGTGCCAGCAGCCGAACTAGCGGGGGATCCCCGAGCTCCTACAATGAGCAGTTCTTC. Amino acids: CASSRTSGGSPSSYNEQFF. The full variable domain, its missing parts supplied by reference TRBV11-2 and TRBJ2-1, is EAGVAQSPRYKIIEKRQSVAFWCNPISGHATLYWYQQILGQGPKLLIQFQNNGVVDDSQLPKDRFSAERLKGVDSTLKIQPAKLEDSAVYLCASSRTSGGSPSSYNEQFFGPGTRLTVL.

This clonotype is a singleton in its sample. The chain combines TRBV28 with TRBJ2-5; 11 bases match TRBD1. The length of the CDR3 is 16 residues. With 6 bases clipped from V and 4 bases from J, the junction kept 10 bases outside the gene matches. CDR1 and CDR2 from the germline V gene are MDHEN and SYDVKM. CDR3 residues: CASSHAGTGGLETQYF. The CDR3 coding sequence is TGTGCCAGCAGCCATGCCGGGACAGGGGGGTTAGAGACCCAGTACTTC.

This clonotype was counted at least ten times. The rearrangement uses TRBV6-6 and TRBJ1-1; D is perhaps TRBD1 (6 bases). Between the trimmed V and J ends, which lost 0 bases and 0 bases, there was a span of 8 bases. Germline V CDR1 and CDR2: MNHNY, SVGAGI (reference sequence). This CDR3 is built from 15 residues. This CDR3 reads CASSYSKGVNTEAFF. The DNA of the CDR3 is TGTGCCAGCAGTTACTCGAAGGGGGTGAACACTGAAGCTTTCTTT.

The V and J genes are TRBV2 and TRBJ2-7; possibly TRBD1 for D (6 bases). V lost 3 bases and J lost 2, with 11 bases in between. The germline V gene encodes CDR1 SNHLY and CDR2 FYNNEI. The CDR3 is 14 amino acids. CDR3 loop: CASSEQGSTYEQYF. CDR3 bases: TGTGCCAGCAGTGAGCAGGGGTCCACCTACGAGCAGTACTTC.

This CDR3 is CASSLGRNNQPQHF. The CDR3 DNA reads TGTGCCAGCAGTTTAGGGCGGAACAATCAGCCCCAGCATTTT. The chain employs TRBV27 and TRBJ1-5; no firm D call. V lost 2 bases and J lost 3, with 8 bases in between. Germline CDR1 MNHEY, CDR2 SMNVEV (reference sequence). The CDR3 is made up of 14 amino acids.

This clonotype was found many times. The V and J genes are TRBV5-1 and TRBJ1-2, with D perhaps matching TRBD1 (5 bases). V was cut by 9 bases and J by 2 bases, with 14 bases left in between. Germline-derived CDR1 and CDR2 are SGHRS and YFSETQ. The CDR3 sequence is 13 residues long. CDR3 region: CATRDRGNYGYTF. CDR3 nucleotide sequence: TGCGCCACCCGGGACCGGGGCAACTATGGCTACACCTTC.

This clonotype was detected many times. The genes are TRBV28 and TRBJ1-1, with D unclear. Germline V gives CDR1 MDHEN, CDR2 SYDVKM. Trimming took 3 bases from V and 0 from J, leaving 8 bases between them. The CDR3 consists of 14 residues. The CDR3 DNA reads as TGTGCCAGCAGTTTGGGGAGAATGAACACTGAAGCTTTCTTT. This gives the protein CASSLGRMNTEAFF.

Concerning this clonotype: One base away lies a much larger clone, so this may be a sequencing read error. This rearrangement joins TRBV20-1 to TRBJ1-6; D is uncertain. The CDR3 contains 16 residues. CDR1 and CDR2 from the germline V gene are DFQATT and SNEGSKA (reference sequence). The CDR3 DNA follows: TGCAGTGCTGGAGATTTCGAGGTTCCCCATAATTCACCCCTCCACTTT. This encodes CSAGDFEVPHNSPLHF.

This clonotype was observed at least ten times. This rearrangement joins TRBV20-1 to TRBJ1-1, with 8 bases that match TRBD1. The CDR3 spans 14 residues. With 5 bases clipped from V and 4 bases from J, the junction kept 9 bases outside the gene matches. Germline V CDR1 and CDR2: DFQATT, SNEGSKA (reference sequence). The CDR3 spells CSAGQGDRVTEAFF. CDR3 coding DNA: TGCAGTGCTGGACAGGGCGATCGGGTCACTGAAGCTTTCTTT.

In this sample, this clonotype turned up many times. The rearrangement links TRBV29-1 to TRBJ2-3; 7 bases line up with TRBD2. V lost 6 bases, J lost 0 bases, and 15 bases stayed unmatched. This CDR3 has 17 amino acids. Per germline, CDR1 SQVTM and CDR2 ANQGSEA. CDR3 coding DNA: TGCAGCGTCCGAAGGGATATGGCTAGCGGAAGCACAGATACGCAGTATTTT. As protein: CSVRRDMASGSTDTQYF.

Remarks on this clonotype: The conserved phenylalanine or tryptophan normally closing the CDR3 is absent here, so this likely arose from a read error. V is TRBV2 and J is TRBJ1-2; unclear D gene. Germline-derived CDR1 and CDR2 are SNHLY and FYNNEI. CDR3 length equals 15 residues. V was shortened by 8 bases and J by 2 bases, with 18 bases between the two germline ends. In nucleotides, the CDR3 is TGTGCCAGCGTCCAAACCGCCGGGGTAAACTATGGCTACACCCTC. Protein sequence: CASVQTAGVNYGYTL.

This clonotype was found many times. This chain connects TRBV28 to TRBJ2-7; D gene uncertain. This CDR3 is 16 amino acids long. Trimming left V 3 bases short and J 2 bases short, with 17 bases between. Looked up from germline, CDR1 is MDHEN and CDR2 is SYDVKM. Here the CDR3 DNA reads TGTGCCAGCAGTTTGCCCTCGCGTGGGTCCACCTACGAGCAGTACTTC. It codes for CASSLPSRGSTYEQYF.

CDR3 loop: CAWGGTGRNEQYF. The CDR3 coding sequence is TGTGCCTGGGGCGGGACAGGGCGTAACGAGCAGTACTTC. The chain has TRBV30 and TRBJ2-7; TRBD1 matches at 9 bases. CDR1 and CDR2 (germline): GTSNPN, SVGIG (reference sequence). The CDR3 is 13 amino acids. The V gene end was trimmed by 5 bases and the J gene end by 5 bases; junction bases not matched to a gene: 7. The whole variable domain, filled in from reference TRBV30 and TRBJ2-7, reads SQTIHQWPATLVQPVGSPLSLECTVEGTSNPNLYWYRQAAGRGLQLLFYSVGIGQISSEVPQNLSASRPQDRQFILSSKKLLLSDSGFYLCAWGGTGRNEQYFGPGTRLTVT.

The sample holds a few counts of this clonotype. The rearrangement links TRBV19 to TRBJ1-2, with 9 bases aligning to TRBD1. The J segment lost 4 bases and the V segment lost 6 bases, leaving 6 bases of the junction unmatched. Germline V gene data show CDR1 as LNHDA and CDR2 as SQIVND (reference sequence). This CDR3 has 14 residues. The CDR3 protein is CASSQSDRGYGYTF. The CDR3 DNA reads as TGTGCCAGTAGCCAATCGGACAGGGGCTATGGCTACACCTTC.

This clonotype was recorded many times. The V call is TRBV4-1, the J call TRBJ2-7; D call uncertain. The CDR3 covers 13 residues. The germline V gene encodes CDR1 MGHRA and CDR2 YSYEKL. V was trimmed by 4 bases and J by 0 bases, leaving 7 bases between them. The CDR3 region has the DNA TGCGCCAGCAGCCCCCCGAGCTCCTACGAGCAGTACTTC. Amino acid sequence: CASSPPSSYEQYF.

As concerns this clonotype: This may come from a read error, since a much larger clone is one base off. The chain recombines TRBV30 with TRBJ2-1; no reliable D call. CDR1 and CDR2 from the germline V gene are GTSNPN and SVGIG (reference sequence). The CDR3 extends over 12 amino acids. CDR3 residues: CVWSTGAREQFF. CDR3 DNA sequence: TGTGTCTGGTCGACTGGAGCCAGGGAGCAGTTCTTC.